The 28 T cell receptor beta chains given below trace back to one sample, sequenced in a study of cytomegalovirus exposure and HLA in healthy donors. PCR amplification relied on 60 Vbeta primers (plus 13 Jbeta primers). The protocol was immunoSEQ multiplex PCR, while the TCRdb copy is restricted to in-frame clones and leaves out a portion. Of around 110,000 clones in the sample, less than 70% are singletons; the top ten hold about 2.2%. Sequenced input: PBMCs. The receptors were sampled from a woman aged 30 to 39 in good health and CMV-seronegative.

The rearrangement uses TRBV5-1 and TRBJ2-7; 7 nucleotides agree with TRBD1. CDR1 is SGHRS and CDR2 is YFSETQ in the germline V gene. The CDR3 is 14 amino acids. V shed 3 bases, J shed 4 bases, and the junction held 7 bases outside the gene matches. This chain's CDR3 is CASSSRQGPYEQYF. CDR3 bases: TGCGCCAGCAGCTCGAGACAGGGTCCTTACGAGCAGTACTTC.

The CDR3: CAWSVGGAGFYGYTF. CDR3 DNA sequence: TGTGCCTGGAGTGTAGGAGGGGCCGGGTTCTATGGCTACACCTTC. This chain uses TRBV30 with TRBJ1-2; TRBD1 is a possible D gene (5 bases). The CDR3 loop spans 15 amino acids. V dropped 0 bases and J dropped 4 bases, with 15 bases sitting between them. Germline V gene lookup returns CDR1 GTSNPN and CDR2 SVGIG (reference sequence).

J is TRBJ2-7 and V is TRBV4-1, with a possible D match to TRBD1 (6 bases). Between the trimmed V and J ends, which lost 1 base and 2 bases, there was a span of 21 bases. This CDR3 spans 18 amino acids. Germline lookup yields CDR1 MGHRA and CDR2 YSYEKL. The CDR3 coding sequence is TGCGCCAGCAGCCAAGTTCTGGTCCGGACAGCCAATACCTACGAGCAGTACTTC. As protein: CASSQVLVRTANTYEQYF.

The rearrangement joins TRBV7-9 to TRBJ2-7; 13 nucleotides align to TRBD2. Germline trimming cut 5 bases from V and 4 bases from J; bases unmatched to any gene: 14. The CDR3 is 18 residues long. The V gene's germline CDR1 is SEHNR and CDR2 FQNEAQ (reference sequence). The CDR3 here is CASSHTSGRASIYYEQYF. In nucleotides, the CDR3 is TGTGCCAGCAGCCACACTAGCGGGAGGGCCTCGATTTATTACGAGCAGTACTTC.

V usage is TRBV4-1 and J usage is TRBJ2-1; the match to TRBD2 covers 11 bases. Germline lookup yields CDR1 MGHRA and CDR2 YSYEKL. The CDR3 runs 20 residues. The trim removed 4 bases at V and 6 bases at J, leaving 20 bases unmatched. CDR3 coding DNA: TGCGCCAGCAGCCTACTGATTGCTAGCGGGAGGAGCCAGATTTCCAATGAGCAGTTCTTC. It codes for CASSLLIASGRSQISNEQFF.

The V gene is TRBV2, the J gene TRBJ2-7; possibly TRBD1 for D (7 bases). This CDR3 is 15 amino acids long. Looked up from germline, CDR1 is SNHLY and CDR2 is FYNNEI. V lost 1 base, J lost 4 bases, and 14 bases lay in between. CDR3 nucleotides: TGTGCCAGCAGTGAAGAGGCAGGGGGGCAATACGAGCAGTACTTC. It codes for CASSEEAGGQYEQYF.

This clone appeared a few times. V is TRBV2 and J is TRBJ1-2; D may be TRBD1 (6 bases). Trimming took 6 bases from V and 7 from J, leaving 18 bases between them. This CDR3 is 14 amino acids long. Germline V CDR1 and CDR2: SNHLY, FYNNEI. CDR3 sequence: CASSRERGQVGYTF. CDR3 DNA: TGTGCCAGCAGCCGAGAGCGGGGGCAGGTTGGCTACACCTTC. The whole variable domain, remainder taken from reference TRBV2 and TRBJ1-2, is EPEVTQTPSHQVTQMGQEVILRCVPISNHLYFYWYRQILGQKVEFLVSFYNNEISEKSEIFDDQFSVERPDGSNFTLKIRSTKLEDSAMYFCASSRERGQVGYTFGSGTRLTVV.

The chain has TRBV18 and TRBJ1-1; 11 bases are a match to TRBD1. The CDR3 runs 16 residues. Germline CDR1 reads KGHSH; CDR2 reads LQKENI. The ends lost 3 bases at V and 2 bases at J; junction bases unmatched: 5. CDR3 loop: CASSPRDRGGNTEAFF. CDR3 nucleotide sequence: TGTGCCAGCTCACCCCGGGACAGGGGGGGAAACACTGAAGCTTTCTTT.

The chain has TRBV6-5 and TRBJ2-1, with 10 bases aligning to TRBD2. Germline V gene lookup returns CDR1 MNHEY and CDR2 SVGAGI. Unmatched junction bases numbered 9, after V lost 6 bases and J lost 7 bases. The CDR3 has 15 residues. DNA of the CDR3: TGTGCCAGCAGAAATTCCGGGACTAGCGTTAATGAGCAGTTCTTC. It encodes CASRNSGTSVNEQFF.

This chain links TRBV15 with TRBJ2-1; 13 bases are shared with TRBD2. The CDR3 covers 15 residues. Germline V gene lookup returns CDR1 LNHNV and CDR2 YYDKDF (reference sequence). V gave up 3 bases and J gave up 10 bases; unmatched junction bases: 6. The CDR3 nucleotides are TGTGCCACCAGCAGGTGGACTAGCGGGAGTAAAGAGCAGTTCTTC. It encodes CATSRWTSGSKEQFF.

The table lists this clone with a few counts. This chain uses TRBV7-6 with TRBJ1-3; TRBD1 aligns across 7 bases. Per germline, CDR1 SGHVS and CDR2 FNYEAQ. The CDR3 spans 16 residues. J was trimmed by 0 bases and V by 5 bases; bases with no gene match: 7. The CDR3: CASSANRGSSGNTIYF. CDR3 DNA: TGTGCCAGCAGCGCCAACAGGGGATCCTCTGGAAACACCATATATTTT.

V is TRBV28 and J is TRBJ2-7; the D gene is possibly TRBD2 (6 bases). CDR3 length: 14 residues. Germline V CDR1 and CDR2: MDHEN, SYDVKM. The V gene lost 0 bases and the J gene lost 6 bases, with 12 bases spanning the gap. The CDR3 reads CASSLWEGGSEQYF. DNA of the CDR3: TGTGCCAGCAGTTTATGGGAGGGAGGTAGCGAGCAGTACTTC. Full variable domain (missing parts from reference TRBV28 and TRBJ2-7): DVKVTQSSRYLVKRTGEKVFLECVQDMDHENMFWYRQDPGLGLRLIYFSYDVKMKEKGDIPEGYSVSREKKERFSLILESASTNQTSMYLCASSLWEGGSEQYFGPGTRLTVT.

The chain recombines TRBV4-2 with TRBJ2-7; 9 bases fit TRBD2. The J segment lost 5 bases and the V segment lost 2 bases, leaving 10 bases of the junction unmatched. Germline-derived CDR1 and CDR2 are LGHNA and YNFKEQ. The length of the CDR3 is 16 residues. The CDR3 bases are TGTGCCAGCAGCCAAACCAGTAGCGGGAGTGTCGACGAGCAGTACTTC. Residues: CASSQTSSGSVDEQYF.

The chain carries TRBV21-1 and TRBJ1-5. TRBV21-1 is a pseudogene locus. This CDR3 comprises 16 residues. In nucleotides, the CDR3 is TGTGCCAGCAGCAAATGCAGGGAGGGGAGCAATCAGCCCCAGCATTTT. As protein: CASSKCREGSNQPQHF.

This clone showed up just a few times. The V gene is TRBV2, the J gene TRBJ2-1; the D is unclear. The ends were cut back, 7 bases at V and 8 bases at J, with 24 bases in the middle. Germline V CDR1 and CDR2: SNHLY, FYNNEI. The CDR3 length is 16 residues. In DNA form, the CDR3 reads TGTGCCAGCATCATGGGCGTGGCCCGTGGTGTCGATGAGCAGTTCTTC. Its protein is CASIMGVARGVDEQFF.

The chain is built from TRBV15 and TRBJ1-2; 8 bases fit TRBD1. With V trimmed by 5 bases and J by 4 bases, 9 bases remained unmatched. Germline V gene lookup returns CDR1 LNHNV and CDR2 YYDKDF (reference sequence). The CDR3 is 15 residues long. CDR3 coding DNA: TGTGCCACCAGCCCCCGACAGGGGAATTTCTATGGCTACACCTTC. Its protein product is CATSPRQGNFYGYTF.

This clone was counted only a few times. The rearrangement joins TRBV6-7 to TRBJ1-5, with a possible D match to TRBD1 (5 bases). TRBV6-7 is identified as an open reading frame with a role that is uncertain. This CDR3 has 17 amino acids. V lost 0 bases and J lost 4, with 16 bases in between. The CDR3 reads CASSYSMGGGGNQPQHF. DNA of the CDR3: TGTGCCAGCAGTTACTCGATGGGGGGTGGGGGAAATCAGCCCCAGCATTTT.

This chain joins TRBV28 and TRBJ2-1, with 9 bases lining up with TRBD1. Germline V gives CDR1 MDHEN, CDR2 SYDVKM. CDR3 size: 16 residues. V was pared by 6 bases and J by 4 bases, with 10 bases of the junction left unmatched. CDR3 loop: CASREGGDRVYNEQFF. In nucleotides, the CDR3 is TGTGCCAGCAGGGAGGGGGGGGACAGGGTGTACAATGAGCAGTTCTTC. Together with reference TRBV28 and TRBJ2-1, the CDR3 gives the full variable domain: DVKVTQSSRYLVKRTGEKVFLECVQDMDHENMFWYRQDPGLGLRLIYFSYDVKMKEKGDIPEGYSVSREKKERFSLILESASTNQTSMYLCASREGGDRVYNEQFFGPGTRLTVL.

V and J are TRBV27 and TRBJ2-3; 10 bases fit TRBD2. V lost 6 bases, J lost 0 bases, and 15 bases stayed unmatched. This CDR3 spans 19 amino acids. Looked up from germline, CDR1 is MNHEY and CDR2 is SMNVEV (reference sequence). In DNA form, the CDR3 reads TGTGCCAGCAGACCATACAGCGGGAGGGGTGCTCTTAGCACAGATACGCAGTATTTT. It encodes CASRPYSGRGALSTDTQYF.

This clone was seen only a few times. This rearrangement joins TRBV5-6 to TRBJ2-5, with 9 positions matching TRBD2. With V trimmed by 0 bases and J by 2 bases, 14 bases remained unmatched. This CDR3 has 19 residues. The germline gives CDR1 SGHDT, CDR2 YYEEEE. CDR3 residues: CASSLAWVAGADMQETQYF. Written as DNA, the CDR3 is TGTGCCAGCAGCTTGGCCTGGGTAGCGGGAGCCGATATGCAAGAGACCCAGTACTTC.

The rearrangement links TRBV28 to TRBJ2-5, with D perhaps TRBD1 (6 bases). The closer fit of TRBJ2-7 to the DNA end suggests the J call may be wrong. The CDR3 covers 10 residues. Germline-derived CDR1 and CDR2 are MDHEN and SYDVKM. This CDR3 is CASRQGEQYF. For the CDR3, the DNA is TGTGCCAGCAGACAGGGCGAGCAGTACTTC.

The CDR3 coding sequence is TGTGCCAGCAGGCAGGTCAGCACCGGGGAGCTGTTTTTT. This codes for CASRQVSTGELFF. V usage is TRBV6-5 and J usage is TRBJ2-2; D not certain. CDR1 is MNHEY, CDR2 SVGAGI, per germline. This CDR3 has 13 amino acids. V was cut by 6 bases and J by 4 bases, with 9 bases left in between.

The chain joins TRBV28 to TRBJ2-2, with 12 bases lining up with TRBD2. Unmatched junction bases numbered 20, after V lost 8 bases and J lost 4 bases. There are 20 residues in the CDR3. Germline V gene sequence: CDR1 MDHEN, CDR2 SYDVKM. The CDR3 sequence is CASVGTVTSGRFSATGELFF. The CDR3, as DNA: TGTGCCAGCGTCGGAACAGTGACTAGCGGGAGATTCTCGGCCACCGGGGAGCTGTTTTTT.

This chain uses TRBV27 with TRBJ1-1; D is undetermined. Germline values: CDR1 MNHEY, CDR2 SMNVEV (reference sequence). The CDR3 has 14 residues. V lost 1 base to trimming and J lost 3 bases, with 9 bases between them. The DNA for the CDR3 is TGTGCCAGCAGTTTATGGTCCGGGGACACTGAAGCTTTCTTT. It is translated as CASSLWSGDTEAFF.

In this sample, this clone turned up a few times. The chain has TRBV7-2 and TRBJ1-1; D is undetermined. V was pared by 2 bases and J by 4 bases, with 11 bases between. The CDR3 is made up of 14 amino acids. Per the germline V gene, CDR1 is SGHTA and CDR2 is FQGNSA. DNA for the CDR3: TGTGCCAGCAGCTTAATCGCCGCCAGCACTGAAGCTTTCTTT. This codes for CASSLIAASTEAFF.

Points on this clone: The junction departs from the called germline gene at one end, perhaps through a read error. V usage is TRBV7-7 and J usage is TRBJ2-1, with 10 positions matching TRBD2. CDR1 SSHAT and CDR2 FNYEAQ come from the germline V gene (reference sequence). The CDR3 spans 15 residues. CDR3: CASSFRLAGYNEQFF. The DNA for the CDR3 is TGTGCTAGCAGCTTCCGACTAGCGGGTTACAATGAGCAGTTCTTC.

This CDR3 is CASSLGLAGLYEQYF. For the CDR3, the DNA is TGTGCCAGCAGTCTCGGACTAGCGGGGCTCTACGAGCAGTACTTC. The chain has TRBV6-6 and TRBJ2-7; 12 bases fit TRBD2. V was clipped by 5 bases and J by 3 bases; unmatched bases: 5. The CDR3 contains 15 residues. Germline CDR1 and CDR2: MNHNY and SVGAGI (reference sequence).

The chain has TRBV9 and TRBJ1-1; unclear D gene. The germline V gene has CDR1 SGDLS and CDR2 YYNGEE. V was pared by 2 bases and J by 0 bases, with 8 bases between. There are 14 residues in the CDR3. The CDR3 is CASSVKDLNTEAFF. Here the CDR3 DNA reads TGTGCCAGCAGCGTCAAGGACTTGAACACTGAAGCTTTCTTT.